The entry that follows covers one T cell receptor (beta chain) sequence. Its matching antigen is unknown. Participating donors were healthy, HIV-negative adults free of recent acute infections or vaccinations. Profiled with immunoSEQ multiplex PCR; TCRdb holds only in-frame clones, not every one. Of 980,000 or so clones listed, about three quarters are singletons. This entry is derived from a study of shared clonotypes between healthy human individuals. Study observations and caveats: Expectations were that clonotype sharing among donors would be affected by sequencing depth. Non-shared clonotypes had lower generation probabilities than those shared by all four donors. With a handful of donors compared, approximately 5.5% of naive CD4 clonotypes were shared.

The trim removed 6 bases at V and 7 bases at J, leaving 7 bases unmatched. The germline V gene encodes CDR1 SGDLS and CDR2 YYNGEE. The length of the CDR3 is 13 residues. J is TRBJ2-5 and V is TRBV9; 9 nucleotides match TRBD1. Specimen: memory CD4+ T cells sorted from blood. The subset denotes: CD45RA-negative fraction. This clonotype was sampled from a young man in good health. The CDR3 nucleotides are TGTGCCAGCAACGGACAGGGGCATGGGACCCAGTACTTC. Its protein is CASNGQGHGTQYF.